The 2 T cell receptor beta chains in this list originate from one sample, sequenced in a study of T cells after yellow fever vaccination (dated 2019 in TCRdb). This specimen's treatment or condition label, per the study, means: live attenuated yellow fever vaccine strain. Libraries were built with 5' RACE. The sample was run on an Illumina NovaSeq 6000. TCRdb reprocessing: public reads trimmed at Q25 with fastp, clones called with MiXCR, in-frame beta chains kept. Merged by CDR3 protein, the rows form single entries marked with the most common genes and DNA. The sample has 400,000 or so distinct CDR3 sequences on record, roughly a sixth of them singletons. Around 17% of the sample is held by the ten biggest clonotypes. Sequencing used PBMCs, obtained before the yellow fever booster vaccination. The receptors originated from a man aged 18 to 30 who received the YFV17D yellow fever vaccine.

V usage is TRBV9 and J usage is TRBJ2-3; 8 bases align to TRBD2. J lost 0 bases, V lost 0 bases, and 3 bases had no gene match. Germline CDR1 and CDR2: SGDLS and YYNGEE. The CDR3 spans 16 residues. CDR3 loop: CASSVGSGESTDTQYF. The CDR3 coding sequence is TGTGCCAGCAGCGTAGGTAGCGGGGAGAGCACAGATACGCAGTATTTT.

This clonotype was seen only a few times. This chain links TRBV12-3 or TRBV12-4 with TRBJ2-7, with D tentatively TRBD1 (6 bases). Deletions cut 4 bases from V and 4 bases from J, with 8 bases between. The CDR3 totals 12 residues. CDR3 sequence reads: CASSSGHYEQYV. CDR3 in DNA: TGTGCCAGCAGTTCGGGACATTACGAGCAGTACGTC.